This is a list of T cell receptor beta chains from one sample in a study of identical twins. TCRdb fed the 5' RACE reads into MiXCR, producing one record per CDR3 protein. The profile covers around 550,000 distinct CDR3 sequences, with about 16% appearing a single time and roughly 0.42% taken by the ten largest. These same data were also listed under a study on yellow fever vaccine responses in identical twins.

The sequenced sample was CD4+ T cells sorted from blood. The source of these receptors is a woman between 18 and 29 years old in good health. The conserved cysteine and the conserved F or W are not part of the CDR3 here. The order of the fields is clone size, V gene, J gene, CDR3 protein. The size field is filled for only some rows; it gives once, few, many or a size class.

>-|TRBV2|TRBJ1-6
ASSETGAGSPLH
>few|TRBV19|TRBJ2-5
ASSPLGVPETQY
>few|TRBV5-1|TRBJ2-1
ASSLIPPQRGGHNEQF
>-|TRBV10-3|TRBJ2-4
AIGESSGTLAKNIQY
>-|TRBV7-8|TRBJ1-2
ASSDAGTGVGYT
>many|TRBV7-2|TRBJ2-1
ASSLGASGRAINEQF
>once|TRBV5-1|TRBJ2-7
ASSPRGGTGSHEQY
>many|TRBV7-3|TRBJ1-5
ASSRRWDNQPQH
>few|TRBV5-6|TRBJ2-3
ASSLGRMSTDTQY
>few|TRBV5-1|TRBJ2-5
ASSSDSPQETQY
>few|TRBV28|TRBJ2-2
ASSLPLAGVLTGELF
>-|TRBV2|TRBJ2-7
ASSEAREAYEQY
>-|TRBV20-1|TRBJ2-1
SASVTSGGYNEQF
>-|TRBV5-1|TRBJ2-3
ASSVGLARPTDTQY
>few|TRBV28|TRBJ2-3
ASSLFFATDTQY
>few|TRBV3-1|TRBJ2-1
ASSQERSPTGYNEQF
>few|TRBV7-9|TRBJ2-5
ASSSRLAGETQY
>few|TRBV4-1|TRBJ1-1
ASSQGWARGNTEAF
>few|TRBV3-1|TRBJ2-3
ASSLLGTGLADTQY
>few|TRBV28|TRBJ2-1
ASTVRTSGRAYNEQF
>few|TRBV2|TRBJ1-1
ASRGGQAMNTEAF
>once|TRBV24-1|TRBJ2-5
ATSVSSGGGETQY
>few|TRBV27|TRBJ2-1
ASSLSLSRPYNEQF
>-|TRBV7-7|TRBJ2-3
ASSPGLGATDTQY
>few|TRBV5-1|TRBJ1-6
ASSARQGGDSPLH
>-|TRBV11-2|TRBJ2-1
ASSPHLGSVGLV
>few|TRBV7-3|TRBJ2-2
ASSPRGIAENTGELF
>-|TRBV12-3/TRBV12-4|TRBJ2-3
ASSSLKTVSYREHTQY
>few|TRBV5-1|TRBJ2-1
ASSLETGALSVTSSNEQF
>few|TRBV29-1|TRBJ2-3
SGRTSGRTDTQY
>few|TRBV20-1|TRBJ2-1
SANPWGGSNEQF
>-|TRBV20-1|TRBJ1-4
SARDWGNEKLF
>-|TRBV28|TRBJ1-1
ASSPPGAAPEAF
>many|TRBV7-2|TRBJ2-3
ASSLQSIGTDTQY
>-|TRBV29-1|TRBJ2-3
SVGKSGTGTGGTQY
>-|TRBV15|TRBJ1-1
ATNKDRMNTEAF
>-|TRBV7-9|TRBJ2-5
ASSFLGLGETQY
>few|TRBV20-1|TRBJ1-1
SARGTVGTEAF
>-|TRBV5-1|TRBJ1-2
ASSLDPDRSYGYT
>few|TRBV12-3/TRBV12-4|TRBJ2-5
ASSLARTSRGETQY
>few|TRBV6-1|TRBJ2-2
ASHQRVTNTGELF
>-|TRBV7-2|TRBJ2-1
ASSLASGRPSNEQF
>few|TRBV5-1|TRBJ2-5
ASSLAGQRRETQY
>few|TRBV29-1|TRBJ2-2
SVEGMGNTGELF
>-|TRBV12-3/TRBV12-4|TRBJ2-1
ASTTRERGYNEQF
>-|TRBV6-1|TRBJ1-5
ASSLGTDSNQPQH
>-|TRBV20-1|TRBJ2-3
SAGILATDTQY
>-|TRBV3-1|TRBJ1-6
ASSQVERNSPLH
>few|TRBV7-9|TRBJ1-1
ASSSLMNTEAF
>-|TRBV7-2|TRBJ1-5
ASSPRGGDQPQH
>-|TRBV10-3|TRBJ2-7
AISDWLAGGPGDEQY
>-|TRBV6-5|TRBJ2-2
ASSYGVGSNTGELF
>many|TRBV12-3/TRBV12-4|TRBJ2-1
ASSLSPRGSNNEQF
>many|TRBV27|TRBJ2-1
ASSLWGGSVDEQF